A selection of T cell receptor beta chains follows, all from one sample in a study of OX40 agonist ivuxolimab in advanced cancers. Using immunoSEQ multiplex PCR, the repertoire was profiled, and TCRdb retains in-frame clones only, with some absent. Of 90,000 or so clones in the sample, more than 75% were seen once. Source: CD4+ or CD8+ T cells sorted from blood, taken in a trial of the OX40 agonist ivuxolimab. The receptors come from an adult with an advanced solid tumor such as melanoma, head and neck, liver or kidney cancer. CDR3s include the opening cysteine and the closing phenylalanine or tryptophan. The order of the fields is clone size, D gene, J gene, V gene, CDR3 protein, CDR3 DNA. The D gene is left open where the match is weak. Size tells how often a clone was seen (once, few, many) or the class of an expanded clone, and some rows leave it out.

clone_size: NA; d_call: NA; j_call: TRBJ1-2; v_call: TRBV28; cdr3_aa: CASSLPAGTSYGYTF; cdr3_nt: TGTGCCAGCAGTTTACCGGCTGGGACAAGTTATGGCTACACCTTC
clone_size: NA; d_call: NA; j_call: TRBJ2-5; v_call: TRBV7-9; cdr3_aa: CASSVENGAETQYF; cdr3_nt: TGTGCCAGCAGCGTCGAAAACGGGGCGGAGACCCAGTACTTC
clone_size: NA; d_call: NA; j_call: TRBJ2-5; v_call: TRBV2; cdr3_aa: CASSPTGIQETQYF; cdr3_nt: TGTGCCAGCAGCCCGACGGGGATCCAAGAGACCCAGTACTTC
clone_size: NA; d_call: NA; j_call: TRBJ2-5; v_call: TRBV6-6; cdr3_aa: CASQDGIRPETQYF; cdr3_nt: TGTGCCAGCCAGGACGGAATCCGCCCAGAGACCCAGTACTTC
clone_size: NA; d_call: TRBD2; j_call: TRBJ2-5; v_call: TRBV2; cdr3_aa: CASSRGGARETQYF; cdr3_nt: TGTGCCAGCAGTCGCGGGGGGGCCCGAGAGACCCAGTACTTC
clone_size: few; d_call: TRBD1; j_call: TRBJ2-3; v_call: TRBV19; cdr3_aa: CASRQGVLDTQYF; cdr3_nt: TGTGCCAGCAGACAGGGTGTCCTGGATACGCAGTATTTT
clone_size: few; d_call: NA; j_call: TRBJ1-4; v_call: TRBV18; cdr3_aa: CASSLTNEKLFF; cdr3_nt: TGTGCCAGCTCACTAACTAATGAAAAACTGTTTTTT
clone_size: NA; d_call: TRBD1; j_call: TRBJ2-5; v_call: TRBV5-1; cdr3_aa: CASSWGTGETETQYF; cdr3_nt: TGCGCCAGCAGCTGGGGGACAGGGGAAACAGAGACCCAGTACTTC
clone_size: NA; d_call: TRBD1; j_call: TRBJ1-4; v_call: TRBV7-8; cdr3_aa: CASSFGTGGGEKLFF; cdr3_nt: TGTGCCAGCAGCTTTGGGACAGGGGGAGGGGAAAAACTGTTTTTT
clone_size: NA; d_call: NA; j_call: TRBJ2-2; v_call: TRBV6-6; cdr3_aa: CATKEGGNTGELFF; cdr3_nt: TGTGCAACCAAGGAGGGGGGAAACACCGGGGAGCTGTTTTTT
clone_size: NA; d_call: TRBD1; j_call: TRBJ1-2; v_call: TRBV6-5; cdr3_aa: CASRPPGQDYGYTF; cdr3_nt: TGTGCCAGCAGACCACCGGGACAGGACTATGGCTACACCTTC
clone_size: once; d_call: TRBD1; j_call: TRBJ2-5; v_call: TRBV6-6; cdr3_aa: CASSPSRQGPVSQYF; cdr3_nt: TGTGCCAGCAGCCCTTCCCGACAGGGACCAGTGTCCCAGTACTTC
clone_size: NA; d_call: NA; j_call: TRBJ2-7; v_call: TRBV2; cdr3_aa: CASSEQGGRVREQYF; cdr3_nt: TGTGCCAGCAGTGAACAAGGTGGCAGGGTTCGCGAGCAGTACTTC
clone_size: NA; d_call: NA; j_call: TRBJ1-3; v_call: TRBV30; cdr3_aa: CAWSYLRDTIYF; cdr3_nt: TGTGCCTGGAGTTATCTCAGGGACACCATATATTTT
clone_size: NA; d_call: TRBD2; j_call: TRBJ2-2; v_call: TRBV5-1; cdr3_aa: CASSLVLAGATGELFF; cdr3_nt: TGCGCCAGCAGCTTGGTCCTAGCGGGAGCGACCGGGGAGCTGTTTTTT
clone_size: NA; d_call: NA; j_call: TRBJ2-5; v_call: TRBV25-1; cdr3_aa: CASSGRRQETQYF; cdr3_nt: TGTGCCAGCAGTGGACGACGGCAAGAGACCCAGTACTTC
clone_size: NA; d_call: NA; j_call: TRBJ2-7; v_call: TRBV11-2; cdr3_aa: CASSLERGPYEQYF; cdr3_nt: TGTGCCAGCAGCTTAGAGCGGGGACCCTACGAGCAGTACTTC
clone_size: NA; d_call: NA; j_call: TRBJ2-5; v_call: TRBV19; cdr3_aa: CASSMVKGSQETQYF; cdr3_nt: TGTGCCAGTAGTATGGTCAAAGGGAGCCAAGAGACCCAGTACTTC
clone_size: NA; d_call: NA; j_call: TRBJ1-1; v_call: TRBV12-5; cdr3_aa: CASGLEPIGNTEAFF; cdr3_nt: TGTGCTAGTGGTTTGGAGCCTATAGGGAACACTGAAGCTTTCTTT
clone_size: NA; d_call: TRBD1; j_call: TRBJ1-2; v_call: TRBV29-1; cdr3_aa: CSVEPTGTYGYTF; cdr3_nt: TGCAGCGTTGAACCGACAGGGACCTATGGCTACACCTTC
clone_size: NA; d_call: NA; j_call: TRBJ2-7; v_call: TRBV2; cdr3_aa: CASSEIRAGEQYF; cdr3_nt: TGTGCCAGCAGTGAGATCAGGGCGGGGGAGCAGTACTTC
clone_size: NA; d_call: TRBD2; j_call: TRBJ2-7; v_call: TRBV20-1; cdr3_aa: CSALAGYEQYF; cdr3_nt: TGCAGTGCACTAGCGGGGTACGAGCAGTACTTC
clone_size: NA; d_call: NA; j_call: TRBJ1-4; v_call: TRBV7-8; cdr3_aa: CASSLGENNEKLFF; cdr3_nt: TGTGCCAGCAGCTTAGGAGAGAATAATGAAAAACTGTTTTTT
clone_size: large; d_call: NA; j_call: TRBJ1-1; v_call: TRBV10-3; cdr3_aa: CAISESRREETEAFF; cdr3_nt: TGTGCCATCAGTGAGTCAAGGAGGGAGGAGACTGAAGCTTTCTTT
clone_size: NA; d_call: TRBD1; j_call: TRBJ1-6; v_call: TRBV28; cdr3_aa: CASTSNRGIGNSPLHF; cdr3_nt: TGTGCCAGCACTTCCAACAGGGGCATCGGGAATTCACCCCTCCACTTT
clone_size: NA; d_call: TRBD2; j_call: TRBJ2-3; v_call: TRBV13; cdr3_aa: CASSLTSGPSTDTQYF; cdr3_nt: TGTGCCAGCAGCCTTACTAGCGGGCCTAGCACAGATACGCAGTATTTT
clone_size: NA; d_call: NA; j_call: TRBJ2-7; v_call: TRBV5-5; cdr3_aa: CASSLVPNYEQYF; cdr3_nt: TGTGCCAGCAGCTTGGTACCCAATTACGAGCAGTACTTC
clone_size: NA; d_call: NA; j_call: TRBJ2-2; v_call: TRBV10-1; cdr3_aa: CAQNMVRELFF; cdr3_nt: TGCGCTCAAAACATGGTCCGGGAGCTGTTTTTT
clone_size: NA; d_call: NA; j_call: TRBJ1-6; v_call: TRBV5-4; cdr3_aa: CASSLPGDRNSPLHF; cdr3_nt: TGTGCCAGCAGCCTCCCGGGGGACCGAAATTCACCCCTCCACTTT
clone_size: NA; d_call: TRBD1; j_call: TRBJ2-7; v_call: TRBV15; cdr3_aa: CATSRDRGPPIEQYF; cdr3_nt: TGTGCCACCAGCAGAGATAGGGGGCCCCCGATCGAGCAGTACTTC
clone_size: NA; d_call: NA; j_call: TRBJ1-2; v_call: TRBV7-3; cdr3_aa: CASSLRANYGYTF; cdr3_nt: TGTGCCAGCAGCTTAAGGGCCAACTATGGCTACACCTTC
clone_size: NA; d_call: NA; j_call: TRBJ1-3; v_call: TRBV30; cdr3_aa: CAWSTKGRSGNTIYF; cdr3_nt: TGTGCCTGGAGTACTAAAGGTCGTAGTGGAAACACCATATATTTT
clone_size: NA; d_call: NA; j_call: TRBJ1-2; v_call: TRBV6-5; cdr3_aa: CASSYWADYF; cdr3_nt: TGTGCCAGCAGTTACTGGGCAGATTACTTC
clone_size: NA; d_call: TRBD2; j_call: TRBJ2-1; v_call: TRBV5-1; cdr3_aa: CASSPVGGGAGEQFF; cdr3_nt: TGCGCCAGCAGCCCGGTCGGCGGGGGGGCGGGTGAGCAGTTCTTC
clone_size: once; d_call: TRBD1; j_call: TRBJ2-6; v_call: TRBV9; cdr3_aa: CASSVWDRVSGANVLTF; cdr3_nt: TGTGCCAGCAGCGTCTGGGACAGGGTTTCCGGGGCCAACGTCCTGACTTTC
clone_size: NA; d_call: NA; j_call: TRBJ2-3; v_call: TRBV7-3; cdr3_aa: CASSLGHSLMGDTQYF; cdr3_nt: TGTGCCAGCAGCCTCGGACACTCCCTCATGGGAGATACGCAGTATTTT
clone_size: NA; d_call: TRBD2; j_call: TRBJ2-7; v_call: TRBV9; cdr3_aa: CASSVASGTIYEQYF; cdr3_nt: TGTGCCAGCAGCGTGGCTAGCGGGACCATCTACGAGCAGTACTTC
clone_size: NA; d_call: NA; j_call: TRBJ2-5; v_call: TRBV30; cdr3_aa: CAWSVAQETQYF; cdr3_nt: TGTGCCTGGAGTGTAGCCCAAGAGACCCAGTACTTC
clone_size: NA; d_call: NA; j_call: TRBJ2-5; v_call: TRBV6-5; cdr3_aa: CASSYDASTQETQYF; cdr3_nt: TGTGCCAGCAGTTACGACGCCTCCACCCAGGAGACCCAGTACTTC
clone_size: NA; d_call: NA; j_call: TRBJ2-6; v_call: TRBV4-3; cdr3_aa: CASSQGGRGGVLTF; cdr3_nt: TGCGCCAGCAGCCAAGGGGGAAGGGGTGGCGTCCTGACTTTC
clone_size: NA; d_call: TRBD2; j_call: TRBJ2-2; v_call: TRBV7-9; cdr3_aa: CASSPEAGGPNTGELFF; cdr3_nt: TGTGCCAGCAGCCCAGAGGCGGGGGGGCCTAACACCGGGGAGCTGTTTTTT
clone_size: NA; d_call: TRBD2; j_call: TRBJ2-1; v_call: TRBV19; cdr3_aa: CASSASGRSTGYNEQFF; cdr3_nt: TGTGCCAGTAGTGCTAGCGGGAGATCCACTGGCTACAATGAGCAGTTCTTC